Listed below are T cell receptor beta chains from one sample, sequenced in a study of regulatory T cells in long-lasting Graves disease. TCRdb called the multiplex PCR reads again in MiXCR, with one record for every CDR3 protein. In the table there are fewer than 550,000 distinct CDR3 sequences, 16% of which are singletons. These data were also reused for a study on T cells in Graves' hyperthyroidism and ophthalmopathy.

The input for sequencing was peripheral blood mononuclear cells (PBMCs), taken at new diagnosis, from a patient treated with antithyroid drugs. These receptors came from a woman aged 35 to 59 with Graves disease. CDR3s include the opening cysteine and the closing phenylalanine or tryptophan.

CSAPQTGTSGNTIYF | TRBJ1-3 | TRBV20-1
CASRCRVNQPQHF | TRBJ1-5 | TRBV28
CASSLGTSSSTDTQYF | TRBJ2-3 | TRBV11-2
CASSYSKRDIWSTEAFF | TRBJ1-1 | TRBV6-9
CASSQLDRTTNEKLFF | TRBJ1-4 | TRBV3-1
CASSQFPDTGELFF | TRBJ2-2 | TRBV3-1
CASSFRGRSEQFF | TRBJ2-1 | TRBV5-4
CASSVEGQNQPQHF | TRBJ1-5 | TRBV2
CASRAGSTDNQPQHF | TRBJ1-5 | TRBV2
CASSAGTGVSYEQYF | TRBJ2-7 | TRBV6-1
CATSDPLGGEQFF | TRBJ2-1 | TRBV24-1
CASSQGPGAGAFF | TRBJ1-1 | TRBV3-1
CASSPTLPGREKPFF | TRBJ1-4 | TRBV3-1
CASSEYGGATEAFF | TRBJ1-1 | TRBV6-1
CASSLGQGTDSPLHF | TRBJ1-6 | TRBV4-1
CASSLGLTTDTQYF | TRBJ2-3 | TRBV7-6
CSAARQGAIEAFF | TRBJ1-1 | TRBV29-1
CASNNAGSGGLDTQYF | TRBJ2-3 | TRBV6-1
CASSLGWDNDQPQHF | TRBJ1-5 | TRBV5-6
CASSYGQGQMGLDTQYF | TRBJ2-3 | TRBV6-2/TRBV6-3
CASSPAVEGPDTGELFF | TRBJ2-2 | TRBV18
CASSLVWDRNSYGYTF | TRBJ1-2 | TRBV7-2
CASSQDPTGSGNTIYF | TRBJ1-3 | TRBV4-2
CASHTDLSGQPQHF | TRBJ1-5 | TRBV19
CASSTYGNSNQPQHF | TRBJ1-5 | TRBV6-2/TRBV6-3
CASSALPRQGGWEKLFF | TRBJ1-4 | TRBV9
CASRKNTEAFF | TRBJ1-1 | TRBV11-3
CASSQAMLASTDTQYF | TRBJ2-3 | TRBV3-1
CASSHRGLNTEAFF | TRBJ1-1 | TRBV5-1
CASKPGVQDEQFF | TRBJ2-1 | TRBV7-9
CASSVGGQSTNYGYTF | TRBJ1-2 | TRBV9
CASWRDLNSPLHF | TRBJ1-6 | TRBV12-3/TRBV12-4
CASSLLLDVYNEQFF | TRBJ2-1 | TRBV7-9
CASRLPGLAGGPHNF | TRBJ2-1 | TRBV5-8
CASAPSEANYGYTF | TRBJ1-2 | TRBV6-4
CASSLTDGEQYF | TRBJ2-7 | TRBV12-3/TRBV12-4
CASSLSPSVSPLHF | TRBJ1-6 | TRBV27
CSAVTPALDEQYF | TRBJ2-7 | TRBV20-1
CSVKKEGNTIYF | TRBJ1-3 | TRBV29-1
CASRRAIYGYTF | TRBJ1-2 | TRBV19
CASSQEMRGAFLTYEQYF | TRBJ2-7 | TRBV14
CASEGAVLETQYF | TRBJ2-5 | TRBV2
CASRTGGSAGNTIYF | TRBJ1-3 | TRBV28
CASSQGPTASGNTIYF | TRBJ1-3 | TRBV3-1
CATSDPTSGVLFTGELFF | TRBJ2-2 | TRBV24-1
CASSLADRAGNSPLHF | TRBJ1-6 | TRBV7-8
CASSPKQGSYSPLHF | TRBJ1-6 | TRBV14
CASSDYGDTQYF | TRBJ2-3 | TRBV6-1
CASSFGGGDNYEQYF | TRBJ2-7 | TRBV28
CASSVGGASGNTIYF | TRBJ1-3 | TRBV9